The 27 T cell receptor beta chains listed next were all sequenced from one sample in a study of beta chain features in type 1 diabetes. Isolated RNA was reverse transcribed in full, so expressed TCRB transcripts were sequenced. Measured with immunoSEQ multiplex PCR; TCRdb has only the in-frame clones, and not every one. This sample carries 350,000 to 450,000 clones, roughly 14% of them seen once, and the ten largest clones take roughly 0.035%. Sequenced sample: naive CD4+ T cells from blood. These receptors all stem from a man aged 25-45 years in good health.

The rearrangement links TRBV7-2 to TRBJ2-7; D gene uncertain. The CDR3 contains 12 residues. Trimming took 5 bases from V and 5 from J, leaving 10 bases between them. Germline assignment: CDR1 SGHTA and CDR2 FQGNSA. As DNA, the CDR3 is TGTGCCAGCAGCCAGATGAGAGACGAGCAGTACTTC. Translation: CASSQMRDEQYF.

This clone has only a few counts. The V and J genes are TRBV4-2 and TRBJ1-1; 9 positions match TRBD1. This CDR3 has 15 amino acids. V lost 0 bases, J lost 5 bases, and 4 bases stayed unmatched. Germline CDR1 LGHNA, CDR2 YNFKEQ. DNA for the CDR3: TGTGCCAGCAGCCAAGAGCCGGGACAGGGAACTGAAGCTTTCTTT. As protein: CASSQEPGQGTEAFF.

This clone was detected a few times. The V call is TRBV4-3, the J call TRBJ2-3; 8 positions agree with TRBD2. Germline-derived CDR1 and CDR2 are LGHNA and YSLEER. The CDR3 is made up of 15 amino acids. The V and J ends lost 6 bases and 2 bases, in that order; junction bases with no gene match: 7. CDR3 sequence: CASRGTTSVTDTQYF. CDR3 nucleotide sequence: TGCGCCAGCAGGGGTACGACTAGCGTCACAGATACGCAGTATTTT.

This clone was seen a handful of times. The genes are TRBV30 and TRBJ1-1; D unclear. The germline V and J ends were trimmed by 4 bases and 1 base, with 13 bases remaining between them. Per germline, CDR1 GTSNPN and CDR2 SVGIG (reference sequence). The CDR3 is made up of 14 amino acids. CDR3 sequence reads: CAWIVRTENTEAFF. The CDR3 nucleotides are TGTGCCTGGATTGTAAGGACCGAGAACACTGAAGCTTTCTTT.

This clone turned up a few times. The chain couples TRBV2 to TRBJ2-1; possibly TRBD2 for D (5 bases). CDR1 SNHLY and CDR2 FYNNEI come from the germline V gene. V lost 3 bases to trimming and J lost 14 bases, with 11 bases between them. This CDR3 region has 11 residues. CDR3 loop: CASSEGEQEFF. The CDR3 DNA follows: TGTGCCAGCAGTGAGGGAGAACAAGAGTTCTTC.

This chain uses TRBV5-1 with TRBJ2-1, with TRBD2 matching 7 bases. The length of the CDR3 is 16 residues. From germline, CDR1 is SGHRS and CDR2 YFSETQ. V was clipped by 0 bases and J by 4 bases; unmatched bases: 7. The CDR3 coding sequence is TGCGCCAGCAGCTTGGGGCGACTAGCTCGGTACAATGAGCAGTTCTTC. Protein: CASSLGRLARYNEQFF.

Of note for this clone: Different DNA sequences within this sample yield the same CDR3. CDR3 sequence: CASSSRLAGGTDTQYF. DNA of the CDR3: TGTGCCAGCAGCTCAAGACTAGCGGGGGGCACAGATACGCAGTATTTT. V usage is TRBV7-2 and J usage is TRBJ2-3; TRBD2 aligns across 12 bases. CDR3 length: 16 residues. V shed 4 bases, J shed 1 base, and the junction held 3 bases outside the gene matches. Germline CDR1 is SGHTA and CDR2 is FQGNSA.

The CDR3 region has the DNA TGTGCCAGCAGCTTTACGACGGTCAATCAGCCCCAGCATTTT. Amino acid sequence: CASSFTTVNQPQHF. The V and J genes are TRBV7-2 and TRBJ1-5; D unresolved. The CDR3 is made up of 14 amino acids. V lost 3 bases and J 3 bases, leaving 9 bases between the germline ends. Germline loops: CDR1 SGHTA, CDR2 FQGNSA.

This clone was picked up a small number of times. The CDR3, as DNA: TGTGCCAGCAGCTTACCCGGAGGCGAGCAGTACTTC. Protein product: CASSLPGGEQYF. The chain combines TRBV9 with TRBJ2-7, with D possibly TRBD2 on 5 matching bases. Trimming cost V 4 bases and J 6 bases, with 11 bases left between them. Germline assignment: CDR1 SGDLS and CDR2 YYNGEE. The CDR3 totals 12 residues.

This clone was observed many times. The chain employs TRBV30 and TRBJ2-1; a possible D gene is TRBD1 (5 bases). V lost 0 bases and J 7 bases, leaving 16 bases between the germline ends. This CDR3 region has 15 residues. In germline, CDR1 is GTSNPN, CDR2 SVGIG (reference sequence). CDR3 sequence reads: CAWSVIGQGRNEQFF. As DNA, the CDR3 is TGTGCCTGGAGTGTAATTGGGCAGGGTAGGAATGAGCAGTTCTTC.

The rearrangement links TRBV5-1 to TRBJ2-5; no definite D call. The CDR3 totals 17 residues. Germline loops: CDR1 SGHRS, CDR2 YFSETQ. The V end was cut by 0 bases, the J end by 3 bases, with 18 bases between. The CDR3 DNA sequence: TGCGCCAGCAGCTTGGCCGACCCGTGGGCAGAAGAAGAGACCCAGTACTTC. Its protein is CASSLADPWAEEETQYF.

This clone was counted a few times. In DNA, the CDR3 is TGTGCCTGGAGTGTAAAACTCGAGCGGGAGTGGGTCCAAGAGACCCAGTACTTC. It is translated as CAWSVKLEREWVQETQYF. This chain links TRBV30 with TRBJ2-5, with 8 bases that match TRBD2. The trim removed 0 bases at V and 1 base at J, leaving 13 bases unmatched. Germline V gene data show CDR1 as GTSNPN and CDR2 as SVGIG (reference sequence). The CDR3 has 18 amino acids.

The genes are TRBV7-2 and TRBJ2-6; the D is unclear. Looked up from germline, CDR1 is SGHTA and CDR2 is FQGNSA. CDR3 length: 15 amino acids. Trimming took 5 bases from V and 6 from J, leaving 14 bases between them. This chain's CDR3 is CASSHRSGVANVLTF. The DNA of the CDR3 is TGTGCCAGCAGCCACAGATCAGGAGTGGCCAACGTCCTGACTTTC.

V usage is TRBV29-1 and J usage is TRBJ1-1; D gene ambiguous. The CDR3 covers 11 residues. Germline values: CDR1 SQVTM, CDR2 ANQGSEA. V was shortened by 6 bases and J by 3 bases, with 8 bases between the two germline ends. CDR3 nucleotide sequence: TGCAGCGTCGCGGAGGACACTGAAGCTTTCTTT. Amino acid sequence: CSVAEDTEAFF.

A few counts support this clone. The rearrangement links TRBV13 to TRBJ2-5; D might be TRBD1 or TRBD2, each matching 6 bases. This CDR3 has 18 residues. The V gene lost 5 bases and the J gene lost 5 bases, with 27 bases spanning the gap. CDR1 and CDR2 from the germline V gene are PRHDT and FYEKMQ (reference sequence). The CDR3 sequence is CASSPSGTHPRQGETQYF. The CDR3 DNA reads as TGTGCCAGCAGCCCATCCGGGACTCATCCCCGTCAGGGGGAGACCCAGTACTTC.

The rearrangement uses TRBV11-2 and TRBJ2-7; tentatively, D is TRBD1 (5 bases). Trimming cost V 5 bases and J 11 bases, with 16 bases left between them. Germline CDR1 is SGHAT and CDR2 is FQNNGV. This CDR3 comprises 12 residues. The CDR3 here is CASSIRSGLEYF. For the CDR3, the DNA is TGTGCCAGCAGCATACGTTCAGGGTTGGAGTACTTC.

This chain links TRBV10-3 with TRBJ1-1; 11 bases align to TRBD1. The germline V gene has CDR1 ENHRY and CDR2 SYGVKD. With 6 bases clipped from V and 0 bases from J, the junction kept 6 bases outside the gene matches. There are 16 residues in the CDR3. This CDR3 is CAISGTGGRMNTEAFF. The CDR3 nucleotides are TGTGCCATCAGCGGGACAGGGGGTCGGATGAACACTGAAGCTTTCTTT.

The J gene is TRBJ1-6, the V gene TRBV4-3; D unclear. This CDR3 spans 15 amino acids. Per the germline V gene, CDR1 is LGHNA and CDR2 is YSLEER. V was trimmed by 1 base and J by 7 bases, leaving 11 bases between them. This CDR3 reads CASSQGGILNSPLHF. The CDR3 nucleotides read TGCGCCAGCAGCCAAGGAGGGATTCTGAATTCACCCCTCCACTTT.

This clone was counted between two and nine times. CDR3: CASGGTDTQYF. The CDR3 bases are TGTGCCAGCGGGGGCACAGATACGCAGTATTTT. This chain joins TRBV9 and TRBJ2-3; D is unclear. The CDR3 has 11 residues. Germline V gene data show CDR1 as SGDLS and CDR2 as YYNGEE. The ends were cut back, 7 bases at V and 1 base at J, with 4 bases in the middle.

The table lists this clone with a few counts. The chain recombines TRBV5-1 with TRBJ2-7; D not certain. The CDR3 is made up of 15 amino acids. The V gene's germline CDR1 is SGHRS and CDR2 YFSETQ. V lost 3 bases and J lost 3, with 16 bases in between. In nucleotides, the CDR3 is TGCGCCAGCAGCTCAGACTCCGTTAGAGGCTACGAGCAGTACTTC. Residues: CASSSDSVRGYEQYF.

This clone was picked up a small number of times. J is TRBJ2-1 and V is TRBV19; D might be TRBD2 (5 bases). This CDR3 is 12 amino acids long. V was pared by 8 bases and J by 6 bases, with 11 bases between. Germline CDR1 is LNHDA and CDR2 is SQIVND (reference sequence). The CDR3 loop reads CASSRTANEQFF. For the CDR3, the DNA is TGTGCCAGTTCCCGGACTGCCAATGAGCAGTTCTTC.

This clone was recorded once. The chain couples TRBV9 to TRBJ2-3, with TRBD2 matching over 14 bases. There are 19 residues in the CDR3. The junction had 11 bases not matched to a gene; V was cut back by 0 bases and J by 5 bases. From germline, CDR1 is SGDLS and CDR2 YYNGEE. The CDR3 DNA is TGTGCCAGCAGCGTAGCGGGACTAGCGGGAGCCCCAGCTCAAGATACGCAGTATTTT. This gives the protein CASSVAGLAGAPAQDTQYF. The full variable domain, in which reference TRBV9 and TRBJ2-3 provide the parts outside the CDR3, is DSGVTQTPKHLITATGQRVTLRCSPRSGDLSVYWYQQSLDQGLQFLIQYYNGEERAKGNILERFSAQQFPDLHSELNLSSLELGDSALYFCASSVAGLAGAPAQDTQYFGPGTRLTVL.

This clone was detected only a few times. V and J are TRBV28 and TRBJ2-7, with D uncertain. V was trimmed by 7 bases and J by 3 bases, leaving 13 bases between them. Germline values: CDR1 MDHEN, CDR2 SYDVKM. CDR3 length: 13 residues. This CDR3 reads CASNSGPFYEQYF. The CDR3 nucleotides are TGTGCCAGCAACTCAGGTCCATTCTACGAGCAGTACTTC.

This clone was seen a handful of times. J is TRBJ2-5 and V is TRBV9, with TRBD1 identical over 8 bases. This CDR3 contains 13 residues. Per germline, CDR1 SGDLS and CDR2 YYNGEE. Trimming took 2 bases from V and 5 from J; bases not matched to a gene: 2. This CDR3 reads CASSVTGGETQYF. DNA for the CDR3: TGTGCCAGCAGCGTCACAGGGGGGGAGACCCAGTACTTC.

The chain links TRBV4-3 to TRBJ2-7; D is unresolved. Germline assignment: CDR1 LGHNA and CDR2 YSLEER. The CDR3 runs to 14 residues. V was pared by 0 bases and J by 6 bases, with 12 bases between. The CDR3 is CASSQDFGAAEQYF. The CDR3 nucleotides read TGCGCCAGCAGCCAAGACTTTGGCGCCGCCGAGCAGTACTTC.

This clone was observed a handful of times. The rearrangement joins TRBV30 to TRBJ1-1, with D possibly matching TRBD1 (5 bases). CDR3 size: 12 residues. Germline V gives CDR1 GTSNPN, CDR2 SVGIG (reference sequence). The V end lost 3 bases, the J end lost 8 bases, and 13 bases lay between the germline ends. Here the CDR3 reads CAWSGNDREAFF. The CDR3 DNA follows: TGTGCCTGGAGCGGTAATGACAGAGAAGCTTTCTTT.

This clone was seen a handful of times. The V call is TRBV7-9, the J call TRBJ1-1; tentatively, D is TRBD1 (5 bases). V lost 1 base to trimming and J lost 1 base, with 7 bases between them. Germline V gene lookup returns CDR1 SEHNR and CDR2 FQNEAQ (reference sequence). This CDR3 is 14 amino acids long. CDR3 amino acids: CASSLVGGNTEAFF. CDR3 sequence (DNA): TGTGCCAGCAGCTTAGTCGGGGGGAACACTGAAGCTTTCTTT.